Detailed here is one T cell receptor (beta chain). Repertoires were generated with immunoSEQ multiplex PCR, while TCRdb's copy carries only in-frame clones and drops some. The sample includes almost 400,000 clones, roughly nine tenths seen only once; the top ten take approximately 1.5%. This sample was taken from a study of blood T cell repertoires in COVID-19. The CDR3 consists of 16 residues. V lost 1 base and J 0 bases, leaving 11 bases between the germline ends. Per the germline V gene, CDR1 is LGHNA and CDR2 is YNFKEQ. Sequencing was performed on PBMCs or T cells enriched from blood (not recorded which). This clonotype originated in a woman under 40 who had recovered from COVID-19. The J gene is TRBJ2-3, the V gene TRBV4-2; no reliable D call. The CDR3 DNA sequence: TGTGCCAGCAGCCAAGTTGGCGGCCCTAGCACAGATACGCAGTATTTT. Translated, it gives CASSQVGGPSTDTQYF.